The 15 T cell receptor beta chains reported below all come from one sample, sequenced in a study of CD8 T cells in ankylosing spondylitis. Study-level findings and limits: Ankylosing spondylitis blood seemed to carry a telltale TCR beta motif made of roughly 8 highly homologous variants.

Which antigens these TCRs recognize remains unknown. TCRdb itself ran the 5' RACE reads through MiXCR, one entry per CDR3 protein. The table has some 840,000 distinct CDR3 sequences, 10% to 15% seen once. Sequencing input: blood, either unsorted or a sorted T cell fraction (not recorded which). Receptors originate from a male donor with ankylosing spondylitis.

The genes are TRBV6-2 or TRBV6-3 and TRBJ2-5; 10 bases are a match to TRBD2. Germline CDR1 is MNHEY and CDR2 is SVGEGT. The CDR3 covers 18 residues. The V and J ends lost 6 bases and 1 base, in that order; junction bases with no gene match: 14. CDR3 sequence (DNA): TGTGCCAGCAGACCCCGAGGACTAGCGGCAGGACTCCAAGAGACCCAGTACTTC. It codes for CASRPRGLAAGLQETQYF.

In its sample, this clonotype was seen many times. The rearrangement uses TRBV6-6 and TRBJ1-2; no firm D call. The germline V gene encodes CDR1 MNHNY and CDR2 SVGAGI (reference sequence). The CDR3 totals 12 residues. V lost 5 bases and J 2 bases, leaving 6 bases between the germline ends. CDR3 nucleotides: TGTGCCAGCAGTCAGCGGAACTATGGCTACACCTTC. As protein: CASSQRNYGYTF.

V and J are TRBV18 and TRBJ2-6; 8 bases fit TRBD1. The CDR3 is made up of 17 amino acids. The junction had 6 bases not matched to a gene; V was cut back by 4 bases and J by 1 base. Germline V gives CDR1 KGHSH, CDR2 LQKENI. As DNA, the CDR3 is TGTGCCAGCTCACGGCAGGGGGCGAGGTCTGGGGCCAACGTCCTGACTTTC. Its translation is CASSRQGARSGANVLTF.

This CDR3 is CASSFPLHDWGNTEAFF. As DNA, the CDR3 is TGTGCCAGCAGTTTTCCCCTACATGACTGGGGGAACACTGAAGCTTTCTTT. This sequence joins TRBV7-2 and TRBJ1-1; D uncertain. Between the trimmed V and J ends, which lost 6 bases and 1 base, there was a span of 21 bases. This CDR3 is built from 17 residues. Germline CDR1 is SGHTA and CDR2 is FQGNSA. The whole variable domain, filled in from reference TRBV7-2 and TRBJ1-1, reads GAGVSQSPSNKVTEKGKDVELRCDPISGHTALYWYRQSLGQGLEFLIYFQGNSAPDKSGLPSDRFSAERTGGSVSTLTIQRTQQEDSAVYLCASSFPLHDWGNTEAFFGQGTRLTVV.

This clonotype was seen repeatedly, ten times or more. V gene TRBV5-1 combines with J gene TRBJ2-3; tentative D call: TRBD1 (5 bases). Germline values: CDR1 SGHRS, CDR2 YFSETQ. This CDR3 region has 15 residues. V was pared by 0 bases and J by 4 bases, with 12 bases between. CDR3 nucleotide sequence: TGCGCCAGCAGCTTGGGTCAGGGCGGATCAGATACGCAGTATTTT. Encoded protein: CASSLGQGGSDTQYF.

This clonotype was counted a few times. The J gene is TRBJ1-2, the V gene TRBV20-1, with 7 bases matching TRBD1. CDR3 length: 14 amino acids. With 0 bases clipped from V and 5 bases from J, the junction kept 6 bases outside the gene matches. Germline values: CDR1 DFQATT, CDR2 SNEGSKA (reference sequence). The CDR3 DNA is TGCAGTGCTAGAGAAGGGACAGACGCATATGGCTACACCTTC. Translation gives CSAREGTDAYGYTF.

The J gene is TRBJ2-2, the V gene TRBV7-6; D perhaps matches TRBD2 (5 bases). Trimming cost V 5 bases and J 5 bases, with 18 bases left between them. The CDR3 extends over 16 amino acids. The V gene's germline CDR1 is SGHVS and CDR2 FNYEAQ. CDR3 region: CASSPRTSGRTGELFF. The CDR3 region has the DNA TGTGCCAGCAGCCCAAGAACCAGCGGCAGAACCGGGGAGCTGTTTTTT.

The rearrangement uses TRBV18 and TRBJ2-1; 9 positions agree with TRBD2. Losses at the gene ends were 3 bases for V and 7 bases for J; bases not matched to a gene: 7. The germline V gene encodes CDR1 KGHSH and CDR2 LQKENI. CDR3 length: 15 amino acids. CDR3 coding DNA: TGTGCCAGCTCACCCACTGTAGCGGGAGTGAATGAGCAGTTCTTC. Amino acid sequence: CASSPTVAGVNEQFF.

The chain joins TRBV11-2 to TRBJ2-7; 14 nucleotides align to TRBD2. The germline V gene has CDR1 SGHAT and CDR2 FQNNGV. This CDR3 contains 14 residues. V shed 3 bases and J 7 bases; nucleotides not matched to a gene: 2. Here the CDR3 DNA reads TGTGCCAGCAGCTTCAGACTAGCGGGAGGGGAGCAGTACTTC. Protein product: CASSFRLAGGEQYF.

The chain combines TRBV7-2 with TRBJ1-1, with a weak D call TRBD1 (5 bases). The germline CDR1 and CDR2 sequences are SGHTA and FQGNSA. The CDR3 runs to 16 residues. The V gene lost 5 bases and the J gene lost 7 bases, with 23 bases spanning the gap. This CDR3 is CASSKVVGPSQGEAFF. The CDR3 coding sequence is TGTGCCAGCAGCAAAGTCGTAGGGCCCAGCCAGGGTGAAGCTTTCTTT.

The CDR3 sequence is CASSPSWNTGELFF. Written as DNA, the CDR3 is TGTGCCAGCAGCCCCAGTTGGAACACCGGGGAGCTGTTTTTT. The chain has TRBV5-6 and TRBJ2-2; D gene unclear. Germline CDR1 reads SGHDT; CDR2 reads YYEEEE. V was trimmed by 4 bases and J by 1 base, leaving 8 bases between them. This CDR3 contains 14 residues.

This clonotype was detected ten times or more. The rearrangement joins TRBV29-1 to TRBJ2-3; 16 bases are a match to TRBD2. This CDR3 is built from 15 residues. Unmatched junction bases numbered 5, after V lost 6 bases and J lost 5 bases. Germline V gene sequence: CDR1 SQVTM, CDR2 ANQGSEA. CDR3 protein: CSVDGTSGGGDTQYF. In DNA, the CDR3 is TGCAGCGTGGACGGGACTAGCGGGGGGGGAGATACGCAGTATTTT.

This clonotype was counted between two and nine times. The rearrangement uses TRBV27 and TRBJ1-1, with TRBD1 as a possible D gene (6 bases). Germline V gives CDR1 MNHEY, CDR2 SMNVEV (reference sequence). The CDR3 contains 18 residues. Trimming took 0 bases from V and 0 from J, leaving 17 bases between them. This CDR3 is CASSLSRGAGRVNTEAFF. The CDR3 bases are TGTGCCAGCAGTTTATCGAGGGGGGCAGGCCGAGTGAACACTGAAGCTTTCTTT.

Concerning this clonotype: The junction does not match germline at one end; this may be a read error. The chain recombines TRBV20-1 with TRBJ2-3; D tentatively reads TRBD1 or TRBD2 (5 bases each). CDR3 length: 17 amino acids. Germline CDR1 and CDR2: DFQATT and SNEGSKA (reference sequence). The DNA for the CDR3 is TGCTGTGCCCCGGGTAAGGGACGGGTGATGATCACAGATACGCAGTATTTT. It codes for CCAPGKGRVMITDTQYF.

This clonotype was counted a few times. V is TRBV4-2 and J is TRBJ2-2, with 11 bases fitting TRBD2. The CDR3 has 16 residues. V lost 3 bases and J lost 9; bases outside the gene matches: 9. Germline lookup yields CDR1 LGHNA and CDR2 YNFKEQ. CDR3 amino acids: CASSQETSGTLRELFF. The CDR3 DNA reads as TGTGCCAGCAGCCAGGAGACTAGCGGGACCCTCCGGGAGCTGTTTTTT.